The clone carrying this TCR beta chain was detected only a few times. The antigen is undetermined. V gave up 3 bases and J gave up 5 bases; unmatched junction bases: 3. Germline values: CDR1 KGHSH, CDR2 LQKENI. This CDR3 is 14 amino acids long. Upon completion of around 9 days in culture, CD4+ T cells were isolated. The infection with SARS-CoV-2 (confirmed by PCR) occurred in this person between March and December 2020. Cultures received IL-2 medium that replaced half the medium on days 3 and 7. This sample was included in a study of vaccination effects on CD4 cells after COVID-19. In the study overall: Antigen-specific CD4+ T cells were expanded (with viral peptide pools) by the ViraFEST assay ahead of sequencing. After under 2.5 million PBMC were placed in each well, they were cultured with approximately 9.1 IU/ml IL-2 and around 10 ug/ml peptides.

Produced via immunoSEQ multiplex PCR; TCRdb's table is partial and in-frame only. The sample records tens of thousands of clones, 75% to 80% being singletons. Sample: CD4+ T cells from PBMCs cultured without peptide, taken before COVID-19 vaccination. This TCR came from a human donor who had a prior SARS-CoV-2 infection. The chain joins TRBV18 to TRBJ1-4, with TRBD1 matching 7 bases. CDR3 in DNA: TGTGCCAGCTCACCGGGACAGATAAATGAAAAACTGTTTTTT. Its translation is CASSPGQINEKLFF.